This entry is about one T cell receptor (beta chain). The antigen is undetermined. This record comes from a study of shared clonotypes between healthy human individuals. Study observations and caveats: Naive subsets, compared against memory subsets, generally had larger estimated richness values.

Libraries were prepared by immunoSEQ multiplex PCR; TCRdb keeps only in-frame clonotypes and omits some of them. This sample yields about 1,900,000 clones, of which 85% to 95% are seen a single time; 0.9% to 1.5% belongs to the top ten. The CDR3 length is 16 residues. Losses at the gene ends were 1 base for V and 5 bases for J; bases not matched to a gene: 7. Germline-derived CDR1 and CDR2 are SGHRS and YFSETQ. The naive CD8 subset, CD45RO-negative cells positively selected for CCR7, excluded terminally differentiated effector memory CD45RA+ cells. The chain couples TRBV5-1 to TRBJ2-2; TRBD2 matches 8 bases. The sequenced material came from naive CD8+ T cells sorted from blood. This TCR came from a man between 18 and 35 years old in good health. The CDR3: CASSLSGLAGTGELFF. The CDR3 bases are TGCGCCAGCAGCTTGTCTGGACTAGCTGGAACCGGGGAGCTGTTTTTT.